A selection of T cell receptor beta chains follows, all from one sample in a study of tumour-infiltrating T cells in Burkitt lymphoma. TCRdb keeps only in-frame clones here, not all; method: immunoSEQ multiplex PCR. There are approximately 5,500 clones in the sample; roughly a sixth occur only once, and roughly 13% lies in the top ten. The sequenced sample was tumor tissue. The receptors were sampled from a human donor with diffuse large B-cell lymphoma. CDR3s include the opening cysteine and the closing phenylalanine or tryptophan. The D gene is left open where the match is weak. Clone sizes are given selectively: once, few, many, or a class where the clone is expanded.

J	size	V	D	DNA	CDR3
TRBJ2-3	.	TRBV4-1	.	TGCGCCAGCAGCCAAGCTCGGGGGGCGACGACAGATACGCAGTATTTT	CASSQARGATTDTQYF
TRBJ2-2	.	TRBV5-8	.	TGTGCCAGCAGTCAAGTTCGGCAGGCCGGGGAGCTGTTTTTT	CASSQVRQAGELFF
TRBJ2-5	.	TRBV2	.	TGTGCCAGCAGTGAGTGGCGGCGAGTCTCTGAAGAGACCCAGTACTTC	CASSEWRRVSEETQYF
TRBJ1-5	few	TRBV7-9	TRBD1	TGTGCCAGCAGCGCCTGGGGTGGACAGGGGATAGGCAATCAGCCCCAGCATTTT	CASSAWGGQGIGNQPQHF
TRBJ2-3	.	TRBV18	.	TGTGCCAGCTCACCGAGTGACAGGCTCACAGATACGCAGTATTTT	CASSPSDRLTDTQYF
TRBJ2-2	few	TRBV25-1	.	TGTGCCAGCAGCACCCCGGTTAAGGGTTTGAACACCGGGGAGCTGTTTTTT	CASSTPVKGLNTGELFF
TRBJ1-5	.	TRBV16	.	TGTGCCAGCAGCCAGTGGGGCCCGTATAGCAATCAGCCCCAGCATTTT	CASSQWGPYSNQPQHF
TRBJ2-1	few	TRBV5-4	TRBD2	TGTGCCAGCAGCCTCCGGACTAGCGCGAATGAGCAGTTCTTC	CASSLRTSANEQFF
TRBJ1-4	.	TRBV6-1	.	TGTGCCAGCAGTGTGGGGGGATTTGAAAAACTGTTTTTT	CASSVGGFEKLFF
TRBJ2-1	few	TRBV7-6	.	TGTGCCAGCAGCTCGAGAATAGACAGACATGAGCAGTTCTTC	CASSSRIDRHEQFF
TRBJ2-3	.	TRBV7-3	.	TGTGCCAGCACCTCCGGCACCCTAACAGATACGCAGTATTTT	CASTSGTLTDTQYF
TRBJ1-2	few	TRBV9	.	TGTGCCAGCAGCGTAGGGAGGGGTAGTAACTATGGCTACACCTTC	CASSVGRGSNYGYTF
TRBJ1-1	few	TRBV9	TRBD1	TGTGCCAGCAGCGTAGAAGGGGGCATGAACACTGAAGCTTTCTTT	CASSVEGGMNTEAFF
TRBJ2-3	few	TRBV19	TRBD2	TGTGCCAGTAGTCCCCGACTAGCGCGAACAGATACGCAGTATTTT	CASSPRLARTDTQYF
TRBJ2-5	.	TRBV30	TRBD1	TGTGCCTGGAGCGATTCATACAGGGGCGGGGAGACCCAGTACTTC	CAWSDSYRGGETQYF
TRBJ1-1	few	TRBV5-6	.	TGTGCCAGCAGCTTGTCCAGGGAAGAAGCTTTCTTT	CASSLSREEAFF
TRBJ2-1	few	TRBV14	.	TGTGCCAGCAGCCAAGAGGTACGGAGAAGGCAGTTCTTC	CASSQEVRRRQFF
TRBJ2-3	few	TRBV4-2	.	TGTGCCAGCAGTCCGGGAAGGAGCACAGATACGCAGTATTTT	CASSPGRSTDTQYF
TRBJ2-7	.	TRBV2	TRBD2	TGTGCCAGCAGTGAACGGTCTAGCGGATCCTACGAGCAGTACTTC	CASSERSSGSYEQYF
TRBJ1-1	.	TRBV2	TRBD1	TGTGCCAGCAGGGGGACAGGAGAGGTGAACACTGAAGCTTTCTTT	CASRGTGEVNTEAFF
TRBJ2-3	few	TRBV5-1	.	TGCGCCAGCAGCTCCGGGACCAACACAGATACGCAGTATTTT	CASSSGTNTDTQYF
TRBJ2-7	few	TRBV2	TRBD2	TGTGCCAGCAGTCGGGAGGGTTACGAGCAGTACTTC	CASSREGYEQYF
TRBJ2-1	.	TRBV7-6	TRBD2	TGTGCCAGCAGCTCCGGGACTAGCGGGGGCTACAATGAGCAGTTCTTC	CASSSGTSGGYNEQFF
TRBJ2-2	.	TRBV5-1	.	TGCGCCAGCAGCTTGGAAACCGGGGAGCTGTTTTTT	CASSLETGELFF
TRBJ2-1	.	TRBV5-4	.	TGTGCCAGCAGCTCCGAGGCAAGCTCCTACAATGAGCAGTTCTTC	CASSSEASSYNEQFF
TRBJ2-2	.	TRBV30	TRBD1	TGTGCCGGTAACAGGGGAATCGACACCGGGGAGCTGTTTTTT	CAGNRGIDTGELFF
TRBJ2-5	few	TRBV6-4	.	TGTGCCAGCAGTGTCGGGCGGGGAGAGACCCAGTACTTC	CASSVGRGETQYF
TRBJ1-5	few	TRBV6-1	.	TGTGCCAGCAGTGAAGAAGTGGGGGGGGCGCGGGGTCAGCCCCAGCATTTT	CASSEEVGGARGQPQHF
TRBJ2-7	.	TRBV7-9	TRBD1	TGTGCCAGCAGCTCGACCGACAGGGCAAAGTACGAGCAGTACTTC	CASSSTDRAKYEQYF
TRBJ1-1	.	TRBV5-6	.	TGTGCCAGCAGCGTAGGGACGACTGAAGCTTTCTTT	CASSVGTTEAFF
TRBJ2-2	.	TRBV27	TRBD2	TGTGCCAGCAGACCTAGGATCGGAGTAGCGGGAGGTCCCGGGGAGCTGTTTTTT	CASRPRIGVAGGPGELFF
TRBJ1-1	few	TRBV11-3	.	TGTGCCAGCAGCCTTTCATTCCAGAACACTGAAGCTTTCTTT	CASSLSFQNTEAFF
TRBJ2-5	few	TRBV29-1	.	TGCAGCGCCCGCCCGGGTCAAGAGACCCAGTACTTC	CSARPGQETQYF
TRBJ2-3	.	TRBV5-4	.	TGTGCCAGCAGCTTGGTAGGGGGTACTCGCCTAACAGATACGCAGTATTTT	CASSLVGGTRLTDTQYF
TRBJ2-3	.	TRBV7-9	.	TGTGCCAGCAGCTTAAGTCGACAGTTCACAGATACGCAGTATTTT	CASSLSRQFTDTQYF
TRBJ2-7	medium-sized	TRBV7-3	TRBD1	TGTGCCAGCAGCTTACATCCAGGGGGCCCCTACGAGCAGTACTTC	CASSLHPGGPYEQYF
TRBJ1-3	.	TRBV30	.	TGTGCCTGGAGTTTTCGGACGAGCTCTGGAAACACCATATATTTT	CAWSFRTSSGNTIYF